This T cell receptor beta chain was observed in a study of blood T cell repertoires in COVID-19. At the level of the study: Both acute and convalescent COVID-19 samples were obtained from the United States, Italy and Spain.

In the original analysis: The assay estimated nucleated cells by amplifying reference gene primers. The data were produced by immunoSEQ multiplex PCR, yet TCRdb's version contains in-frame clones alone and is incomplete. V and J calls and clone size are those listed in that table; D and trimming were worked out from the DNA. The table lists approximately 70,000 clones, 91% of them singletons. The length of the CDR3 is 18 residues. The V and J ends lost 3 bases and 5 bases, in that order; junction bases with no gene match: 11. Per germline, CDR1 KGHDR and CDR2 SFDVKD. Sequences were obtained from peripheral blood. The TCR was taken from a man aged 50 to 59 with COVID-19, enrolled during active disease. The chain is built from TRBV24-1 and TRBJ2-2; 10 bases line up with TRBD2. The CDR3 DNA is TGTGCCACCAGTGATACGTCCGGGACTAGCGTTAGAACCGGGGAGCTGTTTTTT. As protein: CATSDTSGTSVRTGELFF.